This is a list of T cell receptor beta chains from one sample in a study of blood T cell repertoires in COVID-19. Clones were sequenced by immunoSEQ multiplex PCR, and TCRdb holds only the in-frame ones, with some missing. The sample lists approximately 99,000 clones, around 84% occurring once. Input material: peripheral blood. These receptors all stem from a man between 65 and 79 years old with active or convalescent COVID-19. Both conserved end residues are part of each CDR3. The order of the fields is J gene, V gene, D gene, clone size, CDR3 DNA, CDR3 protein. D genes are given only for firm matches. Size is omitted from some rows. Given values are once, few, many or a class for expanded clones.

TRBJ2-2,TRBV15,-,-,TGTGCCACCAAAGGAGGCGGGTTAGGCACCGGGGAGCTGTTTTTT,CATKGGGLGTGELFF
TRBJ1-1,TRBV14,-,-,TGTGCCAGCAGCTCGGCGGGGTACACTGAAGCTTTCTTT,CASSSAGYTEAFF
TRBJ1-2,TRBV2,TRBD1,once,TGTGCCAGCAGGGTACAGGGGGCTAACTATGGCTACACCTTC,CASRVQGANYGYTF
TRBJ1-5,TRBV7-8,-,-,TGTGCCAGCAGCTTAGCGTTCAGGGAGGGTCAGCCCCAGCATTTT,CASSLAFREGQPQHF
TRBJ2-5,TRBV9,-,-,TGTGCCAGCAGCGTGGGAGGAACTAGCCAAGAGACCCAGTACTTC,CASSVGGTSQETQYF
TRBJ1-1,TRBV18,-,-,TGTGCCAGCTCACTACTCGGCCAGGGGAACACTGAAGCTTTCTTT,CASSLLGQGNTEAFF
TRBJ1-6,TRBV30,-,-,TGTGCCTGGAATCGAATGGGCGGGTCATATAATTCACCCCTCCACTTT,CAWNRMGGSYNSPLHF
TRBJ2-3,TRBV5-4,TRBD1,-,TGTGCCAGCAGCAGGCCCCGGACAGGGGGCCTCCGGGATACGCAGTATTTT,CASSRPRTGGLRDTQYF
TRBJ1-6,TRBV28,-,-,TGTGCCAGCAGTTCGAGTGGACAGCTCCGGGCACCCCTCCACTTT,CASSSSGQLRAPLHF
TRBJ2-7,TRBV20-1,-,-,TGCAGTGCTACACAGGGCGGCGAGCAGTACTTC,CSATQGGEQYF
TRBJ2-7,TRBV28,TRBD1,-,TGTGCCAGCAGTTTGTGGCAGGGGGCCTACGAGCAGTACTTC,CASSLWQGAYEQYF
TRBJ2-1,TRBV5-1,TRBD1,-,TGCGCCAGCAGCCCCGGACAGGGTTACAATGAGCAGTTCTTC,CASSPGQGYNEQFF
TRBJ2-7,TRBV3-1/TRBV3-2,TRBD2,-,TGTGCCAGCAGCTTGGGGCTAGCGGGGGGCCCTAATCGACACGAGCAGTACTTC,CASSLGLAGGPNRHEQYF
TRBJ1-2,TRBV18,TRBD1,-,TGTGCCAGCTCACCACGGGACAGGGGTGTCTATGGCTACACCTTC,CASSPRDRGVYGYTF
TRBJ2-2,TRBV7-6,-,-,TGTGCCAGCAGCATGCTTTCTGGGGCCCCCACCGGGGAGCTGTTTTTT,CASSMLSGAPTGELFF
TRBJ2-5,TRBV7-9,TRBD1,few,TGTGCCAGCAGCCCTACCGGGACAGGGGGTTGGGAGACCCAGTACTTC,CASSPTGTGGWETQYF
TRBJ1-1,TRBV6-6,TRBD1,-,TGTGCCAGCAGTGGGCGGACAGGGACCTTTGAAGCTTTCTTT,CASSGRTGTFEAFF
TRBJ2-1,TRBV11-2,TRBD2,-,TGTGCCAGCAGCGTAATCCGGGGGGGCTCCTACAATGAGCAGTTCTTC,CASSVIRGGSYNEQFF